The 16 T cell receptor beta chains listed next were all sequenced from one sample in a study of T cell responses to AZD1222 COVID-19 vaccine. TCRdb's table, derived via immunoSEQ multiplex PCR, lists solely in-frame clones and lacks some. The sample includes 150,000 to 180,000 clones, roughly nine tenths of them seen just once. This material consisted of peripheral blood, taken on day 0 of MenACWY control vaccination. These receptors all stem from an adult in good health.

This clone was picked up one time. This chain uses TRBV11-2 with TRBJ2-7; TRBD1 aligns across 9 bases. Germline-derived CDR1 and CDR2 are SGHAT and FQNNGV. Trimming removed 5 bases from V and 2 bases from J; junction bases left unmatched: 7. The CDR3 length is 15 residues. CDR3 bases: TGTGCCAGCAGCCCCGGGACAGGGATAACCTACGAGCAGTACTTC. It is translated as CASSPGTGITYEQYF.

The chain uses TRBV24-1 and TRBJ1-5; a weak D match, TRBD1 (6 bases). The CDR3 loop spans 15 amino acids. CDR1 is KGHDR, CDR2 SFDVKD, per germline. Trimming removed 5 bases from V and 6 bases from J, with 16 bases in between. CDR3 sequence: CATSVGRGPAQPQHF. The CDR3 DNA follows: TGTGCCACCAGTGTAGGCAGGGGACCTGCTCAGCCCCAGCATTTT.

V usage is TRBV7-9 and J usage is TRBJ1-1; 8 nucleotides match TRBD1. Trimming cost V 1 base and J 4 bases; bases outside gene matches: 2. The CDR3 is made up of 14 amino acids. Per the germline V gene, CDR1 is SEHNR and CDR2 is FQNEAQ (reference sequence). This CDR3 is CASSLGQGATEAFF. The CDR3 region has the DNA TGTGCCAGCAGCTTAGGTCAGGGGGCCACTGAAGCTTTCTTT.

A few counts support this clone. J is TRBJ2-1 and V is TRBV5-4, with 7 bases matching TRBD2. CDR3 size: 15 residues. With V trimmed by 4 bases and J by 6 bases, 10 bases remained unmatched. Germline V gene lookup returns CDR1 SGHNT and CDR2 YYREEE (reference sequence). CDR3 in amino acids: CASSRGTTFGNEQFF. Written as DNA, the CDR3 is TGTGCCAGCAGCCGCGGGACTACCTTCGGCAATGAGCAGTTCTTC.

The J gene is TRBJ1-2, the V gene TRBV19; D is undetermined. Trimming left V 3 bases short and J 8 bases short, with 13 bases between. The germline V gene encodes CDR1 LNHDA and CDR2 SQIVND (reference sequence). CDR3 length equals 13 residues. As DNA, the CDR3 is TGTGCCAGTAGTATGTGGGGATCTAAAGGCTACACCTTC. Residues: CASSMWGSKGYTF.

The chain couples TRBV9 to TRBJ2-7, with D possibly matching TRBD2 (6 bases). The CDR3 has 14 amino acids. Germline-derived CDR1 and CDR2 are SGDLS and YYNGEE. Trimming left V 2 bases short and J 2 bases short, with 11 bases between. In DNA, the CDR3 is TGTGCCAGCAGCGTGAATAGCGGAACCTACGAGCAGTACTTC. Protein product: CASSVNSGTYEQYF.

There are a few counts of this clone. The rearrangement uses TRBV6-5 and TRBJ2-7; 7 nucleotides line up with TRBD1. The CDR3 contains 13 residues. The V segment lost 10 bases and the J segment 2 bases; nucleotides outside the gene matches: 8. Germline assignment: CDR1 MNHEY and CDR2 SVGAGI. The CDR3 reads CATSQGVTYEQYV. The CDR3 DNA reads as TGTGCCACCAGCCAGGGGGTGACCTACGAGCAGTACGTC.

This chain connects TRBV10-3 to TRBJ2-3, with 10 bases identical to TRBD1. J was trimmed by 4 bases and V by 4 bases; bases with no gene match: 5. The V gene's germline CDR1 is ENHRY and CDR2 SYGVKD. The CDR3 spans 15 residues. The CDR3 bases are TGTGCCATCAGTGTGGGGACAGGGGCCGCAGATACGCAGTATTTT. It yields the protein CAISVGTGAADTQYF.

A few counts support this clone. This chain joins TRBV3-1 (or the pseudogene TRBV3-2) and TRBJ1-2; D not resolved. V was shortened by 1 base and J by 6 bases, with 6 bases between the two germline ends. This CDR3 region has 12 residues. Germline V gives CDR1 LGHDT, CDR2 YNNKEL (reference sequence). CDR3 nucleotides: TGTGCCAGCAGCCAAGGGGTACATGGCTACACCTTC. Its translation: CASSQGVHGYTF.

The rearrangement links TRBV28 to TRBJ2-3; D gene ambiguous. This CDR3 spans 12 amino acids. Germline-derived CDR1 and CDR2 are MDHEN and SYDVKM. Trimming removed 4 bases from V and 4 bases from J, with 6 bases in between. Written as DNA, the CDR3 is TGTGCCAGCAGTTCCCCATCAGATACGCAGTATTTT. Its translation is CASSSPSDTQYF.

The genes are TRBV6-5 and TRBJ1-2; tentatively, D is TRBD1 (5 bases). Germline-derived CDR1 and CDR2 are MNHEY and SVGAGI. V was cut by 3 bases and J by 3 bases, with 11 bases left in between. The CDR3 contains 14 residues. This chain's CDR3 is CASSYMGGDYGYTF. In nucleotides, the CDR3 is TGTGCCAGCAGTTATATGGGGGGTGACTATGGCTACACCTTC.

The CDR3 protein is CSVEDPTSGNYEQYF. The CDR3 DNA reads as TGCAGCGTTGAAGACCCGACTAGCGGGAACTACGAGCAGTACTTC. This rearrangement joins TRBV29-1 to TRBJ2-7, with 11 bases identical to TRBD2. This CDR3 is built from 15 residues. Germline V lookup: CDR1 SQVTM, CDR2 ANQGSEA. J lost 3 bases, V lost 0 bases, and 4 bases had no gene match.

The V gene is TRBV28, the J gene TRBJ1-2; D is uncertain. Germline CDR1 and CDR2: MDHEN and SYDVKM. Trimming removed 8 bases at V and 3 bases at J, with 13 bases between. There are 13 residues in the CDR3. The CDR3 DNA follows: TGTGCCAGCTCGACGGACGGATACTATGGCTACACCTTC. Protein sequence: CASSTDGYYGYTF.

This clone was picked up a small number of times. The chain is built from TRBV25-1 and TRBJ1-1; maybe TRBD1 (6 bases). The ends were cut back, 6 bases at V and 7 bases at J, with 15 bases in the middle. Germline CDR1 is MGHDK and CDR2 is SYGVNS. The CDR3 spans 13 residues. CDR3 DNA: TGTGCCAGCAGAAAACAGGGTATTTTTGAAGCTTTCTTT. It translates to CASRKQGIFEAFF.

This chain joins TRBV7-9 and TRBJ2-3; 10 nucleotides agree with TRBD2. Trimming took 1 base from V and 3 from J; bases not matched to a gene: 13. CDR1 SEHNR and CDR2 FQNEAQ come from the germline V gene (reference sequence). The CDR3 consists of 19 residues. CDR3 in amino acids: CASSLGASGGSPVTDTQYF. In DNA, the CDR3 is TGTGCCAGCAGCTTAGGGGCTAGCGGGGGAAGCCCGGTGACAGATACGCAGTATTTT.

V usage is TRBV19 and J usage is TRBJ1-6; D might be TRBD1 (5 bases). The CDR3 length is 15 residues. The V and J ends lost 10 bases and 7 bases respectively, with 20 bases between them. The V gene's germline CDR1 is LNHDA and CDR2 SQIVND (reference sequence). The CDR3 DNA reads as TGTGCCACCCGGATCGGGCAGGGTCGGAATTCACCCCTCCACTTT. Its protein is CATRIGQGRNSPLHF.